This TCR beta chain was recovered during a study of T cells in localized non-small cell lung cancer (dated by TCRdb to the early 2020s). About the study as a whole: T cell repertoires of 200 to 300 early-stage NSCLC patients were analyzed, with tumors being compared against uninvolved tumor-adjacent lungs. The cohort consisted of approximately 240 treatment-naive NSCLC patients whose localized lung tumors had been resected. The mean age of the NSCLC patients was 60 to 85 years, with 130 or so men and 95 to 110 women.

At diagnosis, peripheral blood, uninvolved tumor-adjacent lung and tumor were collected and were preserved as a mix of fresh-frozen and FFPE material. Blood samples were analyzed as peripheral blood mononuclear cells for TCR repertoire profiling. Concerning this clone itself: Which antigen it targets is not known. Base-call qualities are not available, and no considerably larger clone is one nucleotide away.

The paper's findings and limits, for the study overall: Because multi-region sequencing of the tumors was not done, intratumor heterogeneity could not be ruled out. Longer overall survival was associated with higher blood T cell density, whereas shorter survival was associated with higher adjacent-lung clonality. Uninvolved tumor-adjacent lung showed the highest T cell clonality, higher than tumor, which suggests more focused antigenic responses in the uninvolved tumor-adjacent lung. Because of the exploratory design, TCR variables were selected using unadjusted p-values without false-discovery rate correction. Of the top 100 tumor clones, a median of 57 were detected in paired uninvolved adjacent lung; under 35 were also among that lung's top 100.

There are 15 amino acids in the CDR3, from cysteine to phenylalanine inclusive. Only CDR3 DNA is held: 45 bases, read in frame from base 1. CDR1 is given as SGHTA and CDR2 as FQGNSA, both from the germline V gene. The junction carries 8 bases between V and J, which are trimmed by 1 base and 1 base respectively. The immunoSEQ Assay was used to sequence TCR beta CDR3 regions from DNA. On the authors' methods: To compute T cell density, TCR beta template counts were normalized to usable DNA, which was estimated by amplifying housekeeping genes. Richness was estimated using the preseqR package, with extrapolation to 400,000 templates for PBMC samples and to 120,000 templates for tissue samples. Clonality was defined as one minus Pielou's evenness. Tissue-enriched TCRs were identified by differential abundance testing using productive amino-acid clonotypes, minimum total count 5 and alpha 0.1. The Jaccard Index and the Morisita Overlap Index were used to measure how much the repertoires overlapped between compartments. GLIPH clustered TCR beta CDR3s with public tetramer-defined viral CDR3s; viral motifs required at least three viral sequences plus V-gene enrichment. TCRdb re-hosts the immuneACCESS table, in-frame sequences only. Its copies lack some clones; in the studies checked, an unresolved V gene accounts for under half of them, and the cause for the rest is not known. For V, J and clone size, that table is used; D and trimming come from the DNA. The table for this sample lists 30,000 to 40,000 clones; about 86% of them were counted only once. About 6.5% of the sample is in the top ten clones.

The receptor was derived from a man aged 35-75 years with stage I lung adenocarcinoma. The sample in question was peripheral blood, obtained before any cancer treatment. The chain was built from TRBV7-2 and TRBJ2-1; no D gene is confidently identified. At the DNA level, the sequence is TGTGCCAGCAGCTTAGGTCCGGTTTCCTACAATGAGCAGTTCTTC. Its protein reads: CASSLGPVSYNEQFF.